The subject of this entry is one TCR beta chain. The sample belongs to a study of blood T cells in healthy people across ages. For the second PCR, which ran for about 7 to 11 cycles, a sample-barcoded 5' primer and a J-beta primer mix were used. TCRdb re-called the 5' RACE reads through MiXCR, storing one row per CDR3 protein. There are about 1.5 million distinct CDR3 sequences in the sample; less than 45% occur only once, and 4% lies in the top ten. The CDR3 totals 14 residues. Germline V gives CDR1 SQVTM, CDR2 ANQGSEA. Deletions cut 2 bases from V and 10 bases from J, with 19 bases between. The receptor was derived from a woman between 18 and 29 years old in good health. The chain joins TRBV29-1 to TRBJ2-3, with D possibly called TRBD1 or TRBD2 (5 bases each). The source material was blood. The CDR3 DNA reads as TGCAGCGTTGAAACCGGGACCCCCGTGGATGCGCAGTATTTT. It is translated as CSVETGTPVDAQYF.